This TCR beta chain came from a study of shared clonotypes between healthy human individuals. The CDR3 totals 12 residues. Germline loops: CDR1 MNHNS, CDR2 SASEGT. Note on this clone: Its antigen remains unidentified. Mismatch with germline at one junction end may stem from a read error.

Study conclusions and caveats: Only blood underwent sampling, and tissue repertoires likely differ. Deeper or shallower sequencing was expected to change how clonotypes are shared among donors.

TCRdb's copy holds only in-frame clones and misses some; the assay was immunoSEQ multiplex PCR. The repertoire has approximately 330,000 clones, around four fifths of them found once; the top ten carry under 11%. Sequencing was done on a sample of memory CD4+ T cells sorted from blood. The subset here: CD45RA-negative fraction. This sequence originates from a man aged 30-40 years in good health. The rearrangement uses TRBV6-1 and TRBJ1-6; 7 nucleotides agree with TRBD1. The CDR3 nucleotides are TGTGCCAGCAGTGGTCAATGGACAGGACTAGACTTT. It is translated as CASSGQWTGLDF.